This TCR beta chain was sequenced in a study of shared clonotypes between healthy human individuals. Study-level information: For every donor, three CD4 naive, three CD4 memory, two CD8 naive and one CD8 memory plates were used.

V was clipped by 5 bases and J by 0 bases; unmatched bases: 8. The CDR3 has 16 amino acids. Germline V lookup: CDR1 SGHVS, CDR2 FNYEAQ. Repertoires were generated with immunoSEQ multiplex PCR, while TCRdb's copy carries only in-frame clones and drops some. The sample lists under 1,900,000 clones, 98% to 99% occurring once. All donors were Caucasian adults living in Nashville, Tennessee. The chain joins TRBV7-6 to TRBJ2-3, with 7 bases fitting TRBD1. Sequenced sample: naive CD4+ T cells sorted from blood. Indicated subset: CD45RA+ positively selected. The source is a man aged 25 to 40 in good health. CDR3: CASSLWTGSSTDTQYF. In nucleotides, the CDR3 is TGTGCCAGCAGCCTGTGGACAGGATCTAGCACAGATACGCAGTATTTT.